These 28 T cell receptor beta chains originate from one sample sequenced in a study of memory CD4+ T cells and cytomegalovirus serostatus. Single viable CD3+CD4+CD8-CD45RO+ cells were sorted as the memory CD4+ T cells. TCRdb's copy holds only in-frame clones and misses some; the assay was immunoSEQ multiplex PCR. The repertoire holds about 82,000 clones, with approximately 80% as singletons. Sequencing used memory CD4+ T cells from blood. These TCRs come from an adult in good health and CMV-seronegative.

Details on this clone: This specimen includes other DNA sequences encoding the same CDR3. The chain couples TRBV30 to TRBJ1-4; 7 positions match TRBD1. With 0 bases clipped from V and 8 bases from J, the junction kept 6 bases outside the gene matches. CDR1 is GTSNPN and CDR2 is SVGIG in the germline V gene (reference sequence). The CDR3 length is 14 residues. The CDR3 bases are TGTGCCTGGAGTGTCAGGGGGGCCTCGGAAAAACTGTTTTTT. Translation gives CAWSVRGASEKLFF.

This sequence joins TRBV7-3 and TRBJ1-6; D call uncertain. V lost 4 bases and J 4 bases, leaving 8 bases between the germline ends. The CDR3 totals 14 residues. Germline lookup yields CDR1 SGHTA and CDR2 FQGTGA. The CDR3 region has the DNA TGTGCCAGCAGCTCGGTTTTTTATAATTCACCCCTCCACTTT. Translated: CASSSVFYNSPLHF.

The rearrangement joins TRBV6-5 to TRBJ1-2; no firm D call. Trimming cost V 6 bases and J 8 bases, with 19 bases left between them. Germline CDR1 MNHEY, CDR2 SVGAGI. The CDR3 consists of 14 residues. Written as DNA, the CDR3 is TGTGCCAGCAGATCCGGCTCTTCCCCGGGGGGCTACACCTTC. It codes for CASRSGSSPGGYTF.

This chain uses TRBV11-2 with TRBJ2-6; D is ambiguous. The CDR3 is 12 residues long. Germline lookup yields CDR1 SGHAT and CDR2 FQNNGV. With 8 bases removed from V and 1 base from J, the gap between germline ends came to 3 bases. For the CDR3, the DNA is TGTGCCAGCCAATCTGGGGCCAACGTCCTGACTTTC. It translates to CASQSGANVLTF.

This chain uses TRBV10-3 with TRBJ1-5, with D perhaps matching TRBD1 (5 bases). Looked up from germline, CDR1 is ENHRY and CDR2 is SYGVKD. V shed 11 bases and J shed 3 bases, with 23 bases lying between them. This CDR3 has 16 residues. The CDR3 spells CAADSDMGGDNQPQHF. DNA for the CDR3: TGTGCCGCAGACTCCGACATGGGGGGTGACAATCAGCCCCAGCATTTT.

The rearrangement joins TRBV30 to TRBJ1-1; tentative D call: TRBD1 (5 bases). Trimming took 2 bases from V and 1 from J, leaving 11 bases between them. The CDR3 spans 14 residues. Germline V lookup: CDR1 GTSNPN, CDR2 SVGIG (reference sequence). The CDR3 protein is CAWSKGIQNTEAFF. CDR3 nucleotides: TGTGCCTGGAGTAAGGGGATCCAGAACACTGAAGCTTTCTTT.

The chain uses TRBV21-1 and TRBJ2-7; TRBD2, the table's D call, was not compared with the DNA. TRBV21-1 is a listed pseudogene. This CDR3 is 16 amino acids long. CDR3 sequence (DNA): TGTGCCAGCAGCAAAGAGACTAGCGGAGCACCCTACGAGCAGTACTTC. Encoded protein: CASSKETSGAPYEQYF.

This clone rates as medium-sized. The V gene is TRBV5-6, the J gene TRBJ2-7; D is unresolved. V was cut by 3 bases and J by 0 bases, with 7 bases left in between. The CDR3 spans 13 residues. Germline lookup yields CDR1 SGHDT and CDR2 YYEEEE. The CDR3 region is CASSSVSSYEQYF. DNA of the CDR3: TGTGCCAGCAGCTCGGTAAGCTCCTACGAGCAGTACTTC.

Note on this clone: The sample contains more than one DNA sequence encoding this CDR3. This chain joins TRBV30 and TRBJ1-1, with 8 bases aligning to TRBD1. Germline assignment: CDR1 GTSNPN and CDR2 SVGIG (reference sequence). The CDR3 spans 13 residues. The junction had 0 bases not matched to a gene; V was cut back by 0 bases and J by 3 bases. The CDR3 coding sequence is TGTGCCTGGAGTGTACAGGGGGACACTGAAGCTTTCTTT. Its protein is CAWSVQGDTEAFF.

V and J are TRBV16 and TRBJ1-2, with a possible D match to TRBD1 (5 bases). V lost 0 bases to trimming and J lost 5 bases, with 16 bases between them. The CDR3 extends over 16 amino acids. Per germline, CDR1 KGHSY and CDR2 FQNENV. In DNA form, the CDR3 reads TGTGCCAGCAGCCAATCTTCCGTCCGTGGGGGGTATGGCTACACCTTC. Protein sequence: CASSQSSVRGGYGYTF.

This clone appeared once. The gene calls are TRBV7-2 and TRBJ2-7, with D unresolved. Germline CDR1 and CDR2: SGHTA and FQGNSA. Trimming removed 3 bases at V and 6 bases at J, with 9 bases between. This CDR3 has 12 residues. Here the CDR3 reads CASSFLRSEQYF. The CDR3 bases are TGTGCCAGCAGCTTCCTCAGGTCCGAGCAGTACTTC.

J is TRBJ2-5 and V is TRBV7-3, with D unresolved. Germline V gene sequence: CDR1 SGHTA, CDR2 FQGTGA. With 5 bases removed from V and 5 bases from J, the gap between germline ends came to 15 bases. The CDR3 extends over 14 amino acids. The CDR3 is CASSPRGPTETQYF. CDR3 nucleotides: TGTGCCAGCAGCCCACGAGGCCCCACGGAGACCCAGTACTTC.

This chain links TRBV11-2 with TRBJ2-7; 9 bases map to TRBD1. The CDR3 extends over 15 amino acids. V shed 2 bases, J shed 3 bases, and the junction held 5 bases outside the gene matches. Germline-derived CDR1 and CDR2 are SGHAT and FQNNGV. In DNA, the CDR3 is TGTGCCAGCAGCTTACAGGACAGGGGTAGCTACGAGCAGTACTTC. Translation: CASSLQDRGSYEQYF.

The genes are TRBV19 and TRBJ2-1, with 13 bases identical to TRBD2. CDR3 size: 15 residues. Germline values: CDR1 LNHDA, CDR2 SQIVND (reference sequence). V dropped 6 bases and J dropped 6; count of bases not matched to a gene: 5. The CDR3 nucleotides are TGTGCCAGTAGGATGGGACTAGCGGGGCTCAATGAGCAGTTCTTC. It yields the protein CASRMGLAGLNEQFF. Combining the CDR3 with reference TRBV19 and TRBJ2-1 gives the whole variable domain DGGITQSPKYLFRKEGQNVTLSCEQNLNHDAMYWYRQDPGQGLRLIYYSQIVNDFQKGDIAEGYSVSREKKESFPLTVTSAQKNPTAFYLCASRMGLAGLNEQFFGPGTRLTVL.

The rearrangement joins TRBV28 to TRBJ1-5; D is perhaps TRBD1 (6 bases). Germline CDR1 reads MDHEN; CDR2 reads SYDVKM. V was pared by 2 bases and J by 6 bases, with 11 bases between. The CDR3 runs to 14 residues. CDR3 in DNA: TGTGCCAGCAGTTTAGGGGGGGCTCGTCAGCCCCAGCATTTT. The encoded protein is CASSLGGARQPQHF.

This clone was seen ten or more times. The rearrangement uses TRBV6-6 and TRBJ2-2; a possible D gene is TRBD2 (6 bases). The germline V and J ends were trimmed by 9 bases and 5 bases, with 22 bases remaining between them. CDR3 length: 16 amino acids. Germline assignment: CDR1 MNHNY and CDR2 SVGAGI (reference sequence). DNA for the CDR3: TGTGCCAGTAGCAACCCGGGACTGACGCGAACCGGGGAGCTGTTTTTT. It translates to CASSNPGLTRTGELFF.

For this clone: Sequence at one end of the junction differs from germline and may be a read error. The chain uses TRBV7-7 and TRBJ2-5; weak D call: TRBD1 (5 bases). Germline V gene lookup returns CDR1 SSHAT and CDR2 FNYEAQ (reference sequence). This CDR3 comprises 13 residues. The CDR3 nucleotides are TGTGCTAGCAGTATGAACAGGCTCCAGACCCAGTACTTC. This codes for CASSMNRLQTQYF.

The chain couples TRBV5-1 to TRBJ2-7; D gene unclear. There are 14 residues in the CDR3. Germline loops: CDR1 SGHRS, CDR2 YFSETQ. V was cut by 0 bases and J by 6 bases, with 13 bases left in between. The CDR3 DNA sequence: TGCGCCAGCAGCTTGGGTTTCGGTCAGGTCGAGCAGTACTTC. As protein: CASSLGFGQVEQYF.

This clone was detected only a few times. The chain couples TRBV29-1 to TRBJ1-1; the D gene is possibly TRBD1 (6 bases). This CDR3 is built from 14 residues. V lost 6 bases and J 4 bases, leaving 18 bases between the germline ends. CDR1 and CDR2 (germline): SQVTM, ANQGSEA. CDR3 DNA sequence: TGCAGCGTAGATCTGGGGGGCGGCGGCACTGAAGCTTTCTTT. As protein: CSVDLGGGGTEAFF.

The chain is built from TRBV19 and TRBJ1-2; the D is unclear. This CDR3 region has 14 residues. Per germline, CDR1 LNHDA and CDR2 SQIVND (reference sequence). V was trimmed by 6 bases and J by 2 bases, leaving 13 bases between them. CDR3: CASRIRGRNYGYTF. The DNA of the CDR3 is TGTGCCAGTAGAATCCGCGGGCGCAACTATGGCTACACCTTC.

The gene calls are TRBV19 and TRBJ1-5; TRBD1 matches at 11 bases. After removal of 7 bases from V and 6 bases from J, the junction contained 8 bases not matched to a gene. Germline loops: CDR1 LNHDA, CDR2 SQIVND (reference sequence). The CDR3 loop spans 15 amino acids. The CDR3 DNA reads as TGTGCCAGTACCACCGGACAGGGGGCTAGTCAGCCCCAGCATTTT. Protein product: CASTTGQGASQPQHF.

The V and J genes are TRBV19 and TRBJ1-5, with TRBD1 matching 7 bases. In germline, CDR1 is LNHDA, CDR2 SQIVND (reference sequence). The CDR3 sequence is 16 residues long. The V gene end was trimmed by 3 bases and the J gene end by 0 bases; junction bases not matched to a gene: 5. The CDR3 sequence: CASSIPGGGSNQPQHF. CDR3 in DNA: TGTGCCAGTAGTATTCCAGGGGGGGGTAGCAATCAGCCCCAGCATTTT. Supplemented by reference TRBV19 and TRBJ1-5, the full variable domain reads DGGITQSPKYLFRKEGQNVTLSCEQNLNHDAMYWYRQDPGQGLRLIYYSQIVNDFQKGDIAEGYSVSREKKESFPLTVTSAQKNPTAFYLCASSIPGGGSNQPQHFGDGTRLSIL.

The genes are TRBV7-2 and TRBJ1-3, with 10 bases aligning to TRBD1. Germline CDR1 SGHTA, CDR2 FQGNSA. Germline trimming cut 5 bases from V and 3 bases from J; bases unmatched to any gene: 10. This CDR3 spans 17 amino acids. CDR3 coding DNA: TGTGCCAGCAGCCCCCAATTCGACAGGGGGCTTGGAAACACCATATATTTT. Its protein product is CASSPQFDRGLGNTIYF. Using reference TRBV7-2 and TRBJ1-3 for the parts outside the CDR3, the full variable domain is GAGVSQSPSNKVTEKGKDVELRCDPISGHTALYWYRQSLGQGLEFLIYFQGNSAPDKSGLPSDRFSAERTGGSVSTLTIQRTQQEDSAVYLCASSPQFDRGLGNTIYFGEGSWLTVV.

J is TRBJ2-7 and V is TRBV11-2; no clear D gene. CDR1 is SGHAT and CDR2 is FQNNGV in the germline V gene. Trimming shortened V by 0 bases and J by 5 bases, and 14 bases separated the two germline ends. The CDR3 has 15 amino acids. CDR3 DNA: TGTGCCAGCAGCTTAGAGGACCCCAGCCGCCACGAGCAGTACTTC. This codes for CASSLEDPSRHEQYF.

V and J are TRBV13 and TRBJ2-7; D not resolved. The CDR3 consists of 14 residues. The V gene lost 0 bases and the J gene lost 0 bases, with 6 bases spanning the gap. Germline loops: CDR1 PRHDT, CDR2 FYEKMQ (reference sequence). CDR3 sequence: CASSLGPSSYEQYF. CDR3 nucleotides: TGTGCCAGCAGCTTAGGTCCCAGCTCCTACGAGCAGTACTTC. Looking up the rest from reference TRBV13 and TRBJ2-7 gives the full variable domain: AAGVIQSPRHLIKEKRETATLKCYPIPRHDTVYWYQQGPGQDPQFLISFYEKMQSDKGSIPDRFSAQQFSDYHSELNMSSLELGDSALYFCASSLGPSSYEQYFGPGTRLTVT.

The rearrangement joins TRBV7-2 to TRBJ2-2; D possibly corresponds to TRBD2 (6 bases). V was trimmed by 5 bases and J by 3 bases, leaving 13 bases between them. Germline-derived CDR1 and CDR2 are SGHTA and FQGNSA. This CDR3 is built from 15 residues. As DNA, the CDR3 is TGTGCCAGCAGCAATTTGGGGGGATACACCGGGGAGCTGTTTTTT. Protein sequence: CASSNLGGYTGELFF.

The V and J genes are TRBV6-1 and TRBJ2-2, with D unresolved. Germline V gene sequence: CDR1 MNHNS, CDR2 SASEGT. Trimming left V 0 bases short and J 0 bases short, with 5 bases between. CDR3 length: 15 amino acids. The CDR3 sequence is CASSEAGANTGELFF. The CDR3 DNA sequence: TGTGCCAGCAGTGAAGCGGGCGCGAACACCGGGGAGCTGTTTTTT.

The chain has TRBV6-6 and TRBJ1-5; the D gene is possibly TRBD1 (5 bases). The CDR3 extends over 15 amino acids. Germline CDR1 and CDR2: MNHNY and SVGAGI (reference sequence). V dropped 2 bases and J dropped 2 bases, with 10 bases sitting between them. In DNA, the CDR3 is TGTGCCAGCAGTTACCGGCAGGGAGGCAATCAGCCCCAGCATTTT. It translates to CASSYRQGGNQPQHF.